This TCR beta chain was sequenced for a study of regulatory T cells in long-lasting Graves disease. This clonotype came up many times. Time point indicated: newly diagnosed GD, antithyroid drugs for less than 3 months. The TCR library was made from RNA extracted from PBMCs. Construction of TCR beta libraries relied on iRepertoire HTBI primers and on Arm-PCR targeting CDR3 regions. In the authors' methods: Gene usage covered about 60 TRBV and 14 TRBJ segments. MiXCR, run by TCRdb on the multiplex PCR reads, gives a single entry per CDR3 protein. V and J calls and clone size were set by TCRdb, not the authors. This sample has 530,000 or so distinct CDR3 sequences; less than 15% occur once, and the top ten carry roughly a tenth. This sample also belongs to another study, concerning T cells in Graves' hyperthyroidism and ophthalmopathy.

Here the sequenced sample was peripheral blood mononuclear cells (PBMCs), taken at new diagnosis, from a patient treated with antithyroid drugs. The receptor comes from a man younger than 40 with Graves disease.

This CDR3 is CAILPPGPRIAGELFF. CDR3 nucleotides: TGTGCCATCCTGCCCCCGGGTCCTAGAATCGCCGGGGAGCTGTTTTTT. This rearrangement joins TRBV12-3 or TRBV12-4 to TRBJ2-2; D gene unclear. This CDR3 is built from 16 residues. V dropped 10 bases and J dropped 6 bases, with 24 bases sitting between them.